This T cell receptor beta chain was profiled in a study of blood T cell repertoires in COVID-19. Sequenced by immunoSEQ multiplex PCR; TCRdb stores in-frame clones only, minus some. The sample lists approximately 21,000 clones; roughly 75% were seen once. This CDR3 is built from 13 residues. Germline assignment: CDR1 SGHTA and CDR2 FQGNSA. Trimming shortened V by 3 bases and J by 8 bases, and 13 bases separated the two germline ends. The material sequenced was peripheral blood. This chain connects TRBV7-2 to TRBJ1-2; D call uncertain. The TCR originated in a human donor in a cohort sampled during active or convalescent COVID-19. In DNA form, the CDR3 reads TGTGCCAGCAGCTTCGACGGTGGAGGAGGCTACACCTTC. Translating it yields CASSFDGGGGYTF.